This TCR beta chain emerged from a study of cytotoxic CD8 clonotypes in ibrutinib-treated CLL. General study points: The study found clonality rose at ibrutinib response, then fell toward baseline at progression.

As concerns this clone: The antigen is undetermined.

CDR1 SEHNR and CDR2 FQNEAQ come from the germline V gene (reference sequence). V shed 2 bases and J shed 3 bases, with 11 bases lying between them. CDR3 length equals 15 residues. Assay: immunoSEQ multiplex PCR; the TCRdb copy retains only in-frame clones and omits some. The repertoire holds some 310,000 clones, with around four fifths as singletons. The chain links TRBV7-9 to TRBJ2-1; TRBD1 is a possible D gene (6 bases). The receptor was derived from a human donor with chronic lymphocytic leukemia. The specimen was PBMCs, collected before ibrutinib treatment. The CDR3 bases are TGTGCCAGCAGCTTATTTGGACAGAACTACAATGAGCAGTTCTTC. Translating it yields CASSLFGQNYNEQFF.